This is a list of T cell receptor beta chains from one sample in a study of PD-1 blockade in classical Hodgkin lymphoma. Using immunoSEQ multiplex PCR, the repertoire was profiled, and TCRdb retains in-frame clones only, with some absent. This table has more than 50,000 clones, roughly nine tenths appearing once. The sequencing here drew on peripheral blood mononuclear cells (PBMCs), taken at baseline. Source of these receptors: a human donor with classical Hodgkin lymphoma. Each CDR3 is given without its conserved first and last residue. Fields, in order: V gene, J gene, CDR3 protein.

>TRBV5-1|TRBJ1-3
ASSFTDLGSGNTIY
>TRBV15|TRBJ1-2
ATSREGQGVEYGYT
>TRBV6-1|TRBJ1-2
ASLGSHNYGYT
>TRBV10-2|TRBJ1-1
ASSEQQFGEAF
>TRBV28|TRBJ2-7
ASSSAGGPNHEQY
>TRBV4-1|TRBJ2-1
ASSQDGGFRDEQF
>TRBV4-1|TRBJ1-5
ASSQTPGQSNQPQH
>TRBV6-5|TRBJ2-3
ASSNSRRDTQY
>TRBV2|TRBJ2-2
ASSATGTTGELF
>TRBV6-1|TRBJ2-4
ASTPLAGDKNIQY
>TRBV28|TRBJ2-3
ASSLRGGTDTQY
>TRBV2|TRBJ2-7
ASSLTLSPPAYEQY
>TRBV2|TRBJ1-5
ASSEAYSNQPQH
>TRBV5-1|TRBJ1-1
ASSSRGLNTEAF
>TRBV7-7|TRBJ2-5
ASSPRDRASETQY
>TRBV14|TRBJ2-5
ASSRQVGETQY
>TRBV2|TRBJ1-1
ASTPRTGMNTEAF
>TRBV5-6|TRBJ2-5
ASSLGGLEETQY
>TRBV4-1|TRBJ1-2
ASSQGGDRGNYGYT
>TRBV6-6|TRBJ2-1
ASTRSGGANEQF
>TRBV6-5|TRBJ1-2
ASSFQIGGNYGYT
>TRBV4-2|TRBJ2-2
ASSPTRTGELF
>TRBV9|TRBJ1-4
ASSVGSSPRRRELF
>TRBV18|TRBJ1-5
ASSPSGRTQH
>TRBV6-4|TRBJ1-1
ASSCSGGESCRGTEAF
>TRBV18|TRBJ2-3
ASSLGPSTDTQY
>TRBV6-1|TRBJ1-3
ASSSDRSGNTIY
>TRBV6-1|TRBJ1-6
ASSERQGAYNNSPLH
>TRBV6-5|TRBJ2-3
ASSYTRQGTDTQY
>TRBV7-8|TRBJ2-1
ASSLVPQPSYNEQF
>TRBV6-5|TRBJ2-1
ASSAGPHNEQF
>TRBV6-4|TRBJ2-1
ASSISGVYNEQF
>TRBV4-1|TRBJ1-2
ASSHPTALRQHYGYT
>TRBV12-5|TRBJ1-2
ASGLARDSPYGYT
>TRBV7-9|TRBJ2-1
ASSLGTGVDHEQF
>TRBV6-1|TRBJ1-5
ASSETGRANQPQH
>TRBV30|TRBJ1-2
AWDRAANYGYT
>TRBV10-3|TRBJ1-1
AISDGMNTEAF
>TRBV5-1|TRBJ2-7
ASSRLGYEQY
>TRBV4-1|TRBJ1-5
ASSQEGTGNQPQH
>TRBV7-6|TRBJ2-3
ASSETSGGHLTVATDTQY
>TRBV2|TRBJ1-2
ASSEWVGGGYT
>TRBV11-3|TRBJ2-3
ASSLDAGQGSTDTQY
>TRBV7-7|TRBJ2-5
ASSLELADETQY
>TRBV5-1|TRBJ1-5
ASSLGSLNQPQH
>TRBV7-9|TRBJ2-1
ASILMGLSSYNEQF
>TRBV2|TRBJ1-5
ASSESRSNQPQH
>TRBV27|TRBJ1-1
ASSFLGDTEAF
>TRBV5-6|TRBJ1-2
ASSLAWANYGYT
>TRBV2|TRBJ1-2
ASSAFFRDYGYT
>TRBV6-5|TRBJ1-1
ASRTGTGWNTEAF
>TRBV18|TRBJ1-1
ASSPPNPDGTEAF
>TRBV2|TRBJ2-7
ASSGTRGHEQY